This T cell receptor beta chain was captured in a study of control samples from healthy donors and cancer patients. This clone is a singleton in its sample. V was clipped by 6 bases and J by 6 bases; unmatched bases: 4. The CDR3 sequence is 13 residues long. The V gene's germline CDR1 is KGHDR and CDR2 SFDVKD. TCRdb's table, derived via immunoSEQ multiplex PCR, lists solely in-frame clones and lacks some. The table records more than 110,000 clones, over 85% of them present only once. The sequenced material came from blood. The chain couples TRBV24-1 to TRBJ2-7, with 10 bases identical to TRBD2. This receptor was identified in a man younger than 45 in good health. The CDR3: CATSSGRGGEQYF. The CDR3 bases are TGTGCCACCAGTAGCGGGAGGGGAGGCGAGCAGTACTTC.